This T cell receptor beta chain appears in the sequencing data of a study of identical twins. TCRdb reprocessed the 5' RACE reads via MiXCR and lists one record per CDR3 protein. Of approximately 630,000 distinct CDR3 sequences listed, 7.1% were seen once; the top ten hold around 1.6%. This clonotype was observed many times. This sample also belongs to another study, concerning yellow fever vaccine responses in identical twins.

The TCR originated in a woman between 18 and 29 years old in good health. Source material: PBMCs.

CDR3 coding DNA: TGTGCCAGCAGTGAATTCGGAACTGAAGCTTTCTTT. Its translation: CASSEFGTEAFF. The chain uses TRBV25-1 and TRBJ1-1; D uncertain. CDR3 length equals 12 residues. CDR1 MGHDK and CDR2 SYGVNS come from the germline V gene. V lost 1 base and J 5 bases, leaving 5 bases between the germline ends.